This T cell receptor beta chain was observed in a study of radiation and T cells in renal cell carcinoma. Study-wide results and limits: In blood, top tumor clones expanded by 2 weeks, shrinking by 4.

Time point described: blood 2 weeks post-SBRT. As to treatment: 15 Gy SBRT to primary tumor, nephrectomy 4 weeks later. The tumor was a clear cell renal cell carcinoma. Between the trimmed V and J ends, which lost 1 base and 4 bases, there was a span of 16 bases. The germline gives CDR1 SGHNT, CDR2 YENEEA. This CDR3 has 17 residues. Clones were sequenced by immunoSEQ multiplex PCR, and TCRdb holds only the in-frame ones, with some missing. The sample holds 150,000 or so clones; roughly 86% are singletons and the top ten take about an eighth. Only a few counts were recorded for this clone. Its target is unknown.

The V and J genes are TRBV11-3 and TRBJ2-2, with D unclear. Here the sequenced sample was blood, taken from a patient whose treatment included radiotherapy and nephrectomy. This receptor was taken from a woman aged 50 to 65 with renal cell carcinoma. CDR3 loop: CASSLAAGRDVTGELFF. CDR3 in DNA: TGTGCCAGCAGCTTAGCAGCAGGCCGCGACGTCACCGGGGAGCTGTTTTTT.